The clone carrying this T cell receptor (beta chain) was seen more than once but under ten times. Antigen: not known. This may be a read error: a much more frequent sequence differs by one nucleotide. These data come from a study of neurological immune-mediated disorders. From 2 million PBMCs stored at -80 C, the unsorted libraries were generated. Study results and caveats: Clinical features showed no association with the multiple sclerosis repertoire cluster, and MRI features showed none either. The repertoires of 18 of 34 multiple sclerosis patients fell into one related-CDR3 cluster (a possible signature) under phylogenetic grouping.

Germline CDR1 and CDR2: SNHLY and FYNNEI. V was trimmed by 1 base and J by 0 bases, leaving 9 bases between them. This CDR3 spans 15 amino acids. Synthesis of cDNA was accomplished via 5'RACE employing 10-nucleotide random UMIs. TCRdb ran MiXCR on the 5' RACE reads and lists one entry per CDR3 protein. The sample contains under 80,000 distinct CDR3 sequences, 4% to 6% of which appear only once. The source material was PBMCs. The sequence was collected from a woman aged 25-40 years with multiple sclerosis. The gene calls are TRBV2 and TRBJ1-1, with D perhaps TRBD1 (5 bases). The CDR3 sequence: CASSEVREMNTEAFF. The DNA for the CDR3 is TGTGCCAGCAGTGAAGTCAGGGAAATGAACACTGAAGCTTTCTTT.